This TCR beta chain was recovered during a study of T cell clonotyping in hematopoietic cell transplantation. Sequencing was performed with immunoSEQ multiplex PCR; in TCRdb, only in-frame clones are kept and a portion is missing. The table has 15,000 to 20,000 clones, less than 80% seen once. Notes on this clone: As yet, its antigen is unknown.

CDR1 is SNHLY, CDR2 FYNNEI, per germline. The CDR3 loop spans 15 amino acids. V was clipped by 8 bases and J by 1 base; unmatched bases: 9. Study-wide findings and caveats: No sorting was done, leaving CD4 and CD8 contributions mixed. Recipient TCR diversity dropped after transplant; expanded clonotypes rose from day 30 to 180. Graft donor and pretransplant recipient Inverse Simpson Index values predicted broader posttransplant TCR diversity. Few recipient clonotypes overlapped donors; over 95% were de novo at given depth.

The sequence derives from a woman aged 55-75 years in good health. Some clones in this sample may be carry-over from other donors' samples. Sequencing input: peripheral blood mononuclear cells. The rearrangement uses TRBV2 and TRBJ2-3; the match to TRBD2 covers 7 bases. The CDR3 nucleotides are TGTGCCAGCCACCTCGCGGCGGGGGGCACAGATACGCAGTATTTT. Protein: CASHLAAGGTDTQYF.